Listed below are T cell receptor beta chains from one sample, sequenced in a study of type 1 regulatory T cells. The antigens these receptors bind are not known. TCRdb re-analysed the reads in MiXCR, keeping a single row per CDR3 protein. The data show some 71,000 distinct CDR3 sequences, around 20% seen once. Input material: cultured type 1 regulatory T (Tr1) cells, either the whole culture or a sorted fraction (not recorded which). These receptors came from a human donor in good health. Both conserved end residues are part of each CDR3. Each record gives: clone size, V gene, D gene, J gene, CDR3 protein, CDR3 DNA. D genes are given only for firm matches. The size field is filled for only some rows; it gives once, few, many or a size class.

size: -; V: TRBV5-1; D: -; J: TRBJ2-7; CDR3: CASSLATAVGLYEQYF; DNA: TGCGCCAGCAGCTTGGCCACGGCCGTGGGCTTGTACGAGCAGTACTTC
size: -; V: TRBV10-3; D: TRBD1; J: TRBJ2-5; CDR3: CVISATTGWETQYF; DNA: TGTGTCATCAGTGCCACGACAGGGTGGGAGACCCAGTACTTC
size: -; V: TRBV27; D: TRBD1; J: TRBJ1-2; CDR3: CASATGTFYGYTF; DNA: TGTGCCAGCGCGACAGGGACCTTCTATGGCTACACCTTC
size: -; V: TRBV7-2; D: -; J: TRBJ2-7; CDR3: CASSLAFGSYEQYF; DNA: TGTGCCAGCAGCTTAGCGTTCGGGTCCTACGAGCAGTACTTC
size: -; V: TRBV7-2; D: -; J: TRBJ2-3; CDR3: CASSEVGQSADTQYF; DNA: TGTGCCAGCTCCGAGGTGGGACAATCCGCAGATACGCAGTATTTT
size: -; V: TRBV7-3; D: TRBD1; J: TRBJ2-7; CDR3: CASSSGTGGSYEQYF; DNA: TGTGCCAGCAGTTCCGGGACAGGGGGATCCTACGAGCAGTACTTC
size: -; V: TRBV29-1; D: -; J: TRBJ2-5; CDR3: CSVVNTGRKETQYF; DNA: TGCAGCGTTGTAAATACAGGGCGAAAGGAGACCCAGTACTTC
size: few; V: TRBV5-1; D: TRBD2; J: TRBJ2-7; CDR3: CASSMTSGTDEQYF; DNA: TGCGCCAGCAGCATGACTAGCGGGACAGACGAGCAGTACTTC
size: few; V: TRBV12-5; D: -; J: TRBJ1-1; CDR3: CASGLDGWTEAFF; DNA: TGTGCTAGTGGTTTGGACGGGTGGACTGAAGCTTTCTTT
size: -; V: TRBV9; D: TRBD2; J: TRBJ2-5; CDR3: CASSVASLAGSQETQYF; DNA: TGTGCCAGCAGCGTAGCTTCACTAGCGGGGAGCCAAGAGACCCAGTACTTC
size: few; V: TRBV10-3; D: -; J: TRBJ2-3; CDR3: CAGRTVSTDTQYF; DNA: TGTGCCGGCAGGACGGTGAGCACAGATACGCAGTATTTT
size: -; V: TRBV5-6; D: -; J: TRBJ2-1; CDR3: CASSLGQVGYNEQFF; DNA: TGTGCCAGCAGCTTGGGGCAGGTGGGATACAATGAGCAGTTCTTC
size: -; V: TRBV6-6; D: -; J: TRBJ2-1; CDR3: CAGASKAYNEQFF; DNA: TGTGCCGGGGCTTCCAAGGCCTACAATGAGCAGTTCTTC
size: -; V: TRBV20-1; D: TRBD2; J: TRBJ2-1; CDR3: CSARFSGREQFF; DNA: TGCAGTGCCAGATTTAGCGGGAGAGAGCAGTTCTTC
size: few; V: TRBV11-2; D: TRBD1; J: TRBJ1-1; CDR3: CASSLFTGVPEAFF; DNA: TGTGCCAGCAGCCTCTTCACAGGGGTCCCTGAAGCTTTCTTT
size: many; V: TRBV30; D: TRBD2; J: TRBJ2-1; CDR3: CAWSRLAGGDEQFF; DNA: TGTGCCTGGAGCCGTCTAGCGGGAGGCGATGAGCAGTTCTTC
size: many; V: TRBV12-3/TRBV12-4; D: -; J: TRBJ1-1; CDR3: CASSSGLVSEAFF; DNA: TGTGCCAGCAGTTCGGGCTTAGTGTCTGAAGCTTTCTTT
size: few; V: TRBV6-6; D: TRBD2; J: TRBJ2-3; CDR3: CASSYGWWVSGTSTDTQYF; DNA: TGTGCCAGCAGTTACGGCTGGTGGGTTAGCGGGACTAGCACAGATACGCAGTATTTT
size: few; V: TRBV28; D: -; J: TRBJ1-2; CDR3: CASSFTGYGYTF; DNA: TGCGCCAGCAGCTTCACAGGATATGGCTACACCTTC
size: -; V: TRBV18; D: TRBD2; J: TRBJ2-1; CDR3: CASSPTSGIGNEQFF; DNA: TGTGCCAGCTCACCGACTAGCGGGATAGGGAATGAGCAGTTCTTC
size: few; V: TRBV15; D: TRBD2; J: TRBJ2-3; CDR3: CATSRDYGGLAGLTDTQYF; DNA: TGTGCCACCAGCAGAGATTATGGAGGACTAGCGGGACTCACAGATACGCAGTATTTT
size: -; V: TRBV10-3; D: -; J: TRBJ2-7; CDR3: CAISESSLWDYEQYF; DNA: TGTGCCATCAGTGAGTCAAGCCTATGGGACTACGAGCAGTACTTC
size: few; V: TRBV30; D: -; J: TRBJ2-1; CDR3: CAWSGRYNEQFF; DNA: TGTGCCTGGAGCGGCAGGTACAATGAGCAGTTCTTC
size: -; V: TRBV20-1; D: TRBD1; J: TRBJ2-2; CDR3: CSARDPSPGQGAGTGELFF; DNA: TGCAGTGCTAGAGATCCCAGCCCCGGACAGGGGGCCGGCACCGGGGAGCTGTTTTTT
size: -; V: TRBV20-1; D: -; J: TRBJ2-3; CDR3: CSAPFQVSGDTQYF; DNA: TGCAGTGCTCCATTTCAGGTTTCGGGAGATACGCAGTATTTT
size: -; V: TRBV5-1; D: TRBD2; J: TRBJ2-7; CDR3: CASSLAGVAGAYEQYF; DNA: TGCGCCAGCAGCTTGGCCGGGGTAGCGGGAGCCTACGAGCAGTACTTC
size: -; V: TRBV29-1; D: TRBD1; J: TRBJ2-3; CDR3: CSVDDRRTGNGDTQYF; DNA: TGCAGCGTTGATGATCGGAGGACAGGGAATGGAGATACGCAGTATTTT
size: few; V: TRBV5-1; D: -; J: TRBJ2-7; CDR3: CASSSPGTYSYEQYF; DNA: TGCGCCAGCAGCTCGCCCGGGACCTACTCCTACGAGCAGTACTTC
size: -; V: TRBV30; D: -; J: TRBJ2-5; CDR3: CAWTSQETQYF; DNA: TGTGCCTGGACTAGCCAAGAGACCCAGTACTTC
size: -; V: TRBV4-2; D: -; J: TRBJ2-1; CDR3: CASSQGDWGPSNEQFF; DNA: TGTGCCAGCAGCCAAGGCGACTGGGGCCCTAGCAATGAGCAGTTCTTC
size: few; V: TRBV7-2; D: TRBD2; J: TRBJ2-5; CDR3: CASRFRREGGETQYF; DNA: TGTGCCAGCAGGTTTAGGCGGGAGGGGGGAGAGACCCAGTACTTC
size: -; V: TRBV7-9; D: -; J: TRBJ2-1; CDR3: CASSLPRYDEQFF; DNA: TGTGCCAGCAGCTTACCGAGATACGATGAGCAGTTCTTC
size: -; V: TRBV20-1; D: TRBD1; J: TRBJ1-5; CDR3: CSALGQGVSQPQHF; DNA: TGCAGTGCTCTAGGACAGGGGGTGTCTCAGCCCCAGCATTTT
size: -; V: TRBV18; D: -; J: TRBJ2-1; CDR3: CASSPEITQFF; DNA: TGTGCCAGCTCACCAGAGATAACCCAGTTCTTC
size: many; V: TRBV6-2/TRBV6-3; D: -; J: TRBJ2-5; CDR3: CASSRTEETQYF; DNA: TGTGCCAGCAGTCGGACCGAAGAGACCCAGTACTTC
size: few; V: TRBV24-1; D: -; J: TRBJ1-2; CDR3: CATSDPADGYTF; DNA: TGTGCCACCAGTGACCCGGCCGATGGCTACACCTTC
size: -; V: TRBV5-1; D: TRBD2; J: TRBJ2-2; CDR3: CASSRTSGTGELFF; DNA: TGCGCCAGCAGTCGGACTAGCGGCACCGGGGAGCTGTTTTTT
size: -; V: TRBV29-1; D: -; J: TRBJ2-7; CDR3: CSVTVPYEQYF; DNA: TGCAGCGTGACAGTCCCCTACGAGCAGTACTTC
size: -; V: TRBV29-1; D: TRBD1; J: TRBJ1-1; CDR3: CSVNQGARAFF; DNA: TGCAGCGTTAATCAGGGGGCGCGAGCTTTCTTT
size: few; V: TRBV6-5; D: -; J: TRBJ1-2; CDR3: CASSYGEHYGYTF; DNA: TGTGCCAGCAGTTACGGGGAGCACTATGGCTACACCTTC
size: -; V: TRBV30; D: TRBD1; J: TRBJ1-3; CDR3: CAWSRDRVIYF; DNA: TGTGCCTGGAGCCGGGACAGGGTCATATATTTT
size: few; V: TRBV5-1; D: TRBD2; J: TRBJ2-1; CDR3: CASSLGFSGRASANFF; DNA: TGCGCCAGCAGCTTGGGCTTTAGCGGGAGGGCCTCAGCAAATTTCTTC
size: large; V: TRBV7-2; D: -; J: TRBJ2-3; CDR3: CASSRPHGTQYF; DNA: TGTGCCAGCAGCAGACCCCACGGCACGCAGTATTTT
size: -; V: TRBV5-1; D: TRBD2; J: TRBJ2-1; CDR3: CASSHRGGLAGGTNEQFF; DNA: TGCGCCAGCAGCCACCGCGGGGGACTAGCGGGAGGAACGAATGAGCAGTTCTTC
size: once; V: TRBV5-4; D: TRBD2; J: TRBJ2-1; CDR3: CASSLVTSVREQFF; DNA: TGTGCCAGCAGCTTGGTGACTAGCGTAAGGGAGCAGTTCTTC
size: many; V: TRBV7-2; D: -; J: TRBJ1-1; CDR3: CASSFSGNTEAFF; DNA: TGTGCCAGCAGCTTCTCGGGGAACACTGAAGCTTTCTTT
size: few; V: TRBV12-3/TRBV12-4; D: TRBD1; J: TRBJ1-2; CDR3: CASNPGQGLTGYTF; DNA: TGTGCCAGCAATCCGGGACAGGGGTTGACCGGCTACACCTTC
size: -; V: TRBV28; D: TRBD1; J: TRBJ1-2; CDR3: CASSYGQAQRGYTF; DNA: TGTGCCAGCAGCTACGGACAGGCCCAAAGGGGCTACACCTTC
size: few; V: TRBV4-3; D: -; J: TRBJ2-7; CDR3: CASSQTGGLPYEQYF; DNA: TGCGCCAGCAGCCAAACCGGAGGGCTGCCCTACGAGCAGTACTTC
size: -; V: TRBV5-1; D: TRBD2; J: TRBJ2-1; CDR3: CASSLDGRRGEQFF; DNA: TGCGCCAGCAGCTTGGACGGGAGGAGGGGTGAGCAGTTCTTC
size: -; V: TRBV28; D: TRBD2; J: TRBJ2-3; CDR3: CASFPGGTSGTDTQYF; DNA: TGTGCCAGCTTCCCGGGCGGGACTAGTGGTACAGATACGCAGTATTTT
size: few; V: TRBV20-1; D: -; J: TRBJ2-3; CDR3: CSARMGAIADTQYF; DNA: TGCAGTGCTAGGATGGGGGCTATCGCAGATACGCAGTATTTT
size: few; V: TRBV5-1; D: -; J: TRBJ2-5; CDR3: CASSLAAVSETQYF; DNA: TGCGCCAGCAGCTTGGCGGCAGTCTCAGAGACCCAGTACTTC
size: -; V: TRBV5-1; D: -; J: TRBJ2-1; CDR3: CASTAVGPGEQFF; DNA: TGCGCCAGCACCGCGGTAGGACCCGGAGAGCAGTTCTTC
size: few; V: TRBV20-1; D: TRBD1; J: TRBJ1-2; CDR3: CSARDPGGAWGGYTF; DNA: TGCAGTGCTAGAGACCCAGGGGGCGCTTGGGGTGGCTACACCTTC
size: -; V: TRBV7-2; D: -; J: TRBJ2-5; CDR3: CASSVGARETQYF; DNA: TGTGCCAGCAGCGTAGGGGCCCGAGAGACCCAGTACTTC